Shown below are 9 T cell receptor beta chains from a single sample sequenced in a study of cytomegalovirus exposure and HLA in healthy donors. Data came from immunoSEQ multiplex PCR; TCRdb stores just in-frame clones and leaves some out. Seen here are 100,000 to 150,000 clones, 89% observed once, and the top ten hold about 1.1%. The source material was PBMCs. The receptors derive from a woman aged 18-30 years in good health and CMV-seronegative.

V gene TRBV11-1 combines with J gene TRBJ2-5, with D maybe TRBD2 (6 bases). V lost 1 base, J lost 1 base, and 10 bases lay in between. This CDR3 contains 15 residues. CDR1 and CDR2 (germline): SGHAT, FQDESV (reference sequence). DNA for the CDR3: TGTGCCAGCAGCTTAGAGATAGCGGTCCAAGAGACCCAGTACTTC. As protein: CASSLEIAVQETQYF.

The rearrangement links TRBV9 to TRBJ2-1; TRBD1 might be the D (6 bases). The germline V and J ends were trimmed by 5 bases and 1 base, with 22 bases remaining between them. This CDR3 is built from 18 residues. Germline V gene data show CDR1 as SGDLS and CDR2 as YYNGEE. The DNA of the CDR3 is TGTGCCAGCAGTGTATTTTTCTCCGGGACACTATCCTACAATGAGCAGTTCTTC. It specifies CASSVFFSGTLSYNEQFF.

The chain joins TRBV27 to TRBJ1-4; the D is unclear. The V end lost 6 bases, the J end lost 3 bases, and 14 bases lay between the germline ends. Germline V gene data show CDR1 as MNHEY and CDR2 as SMNVEV (reference sequence). This CDR3 has 15 amino acids. CDR3 protein: CASSLEGVPNEKLFF. The CDR3 DNA reads as TGTGCCAGCAGCCTAGAGGGTGTCCCTAATGAAAAACTGTTTTTT.

This clone appeared many times. Other DNA sequences from this sample encode an identical CDR3 as well. The chain carries TRBV11-2 and TRBJ2-2; 7 nucleotides line up with TRBD2. CDR3 length equals 14 residues. CDR1 and CDR2 (germline): SGHAT, FQNNGV. The V gene end was trimmed by 2 bases and the J gene end by 5 bases; junction bases not matched to a gene: 2. The CDR3 coding sequence is TGTGCCAGCAGCTTACAGGGAGGGACCGGGGAGCTGTTTTTT. This encodes CASSLQGGTGELFF.

This clone has just a few counts. The chain is built from TRBV6-6 and TRBJ1-6; the D gene is possibly TRBD1 (5 bases). The V end lost 3 bases, the J end lost 13 bases, and 13 bases lay between the germline ends. Looked up from germline, CDR1 is MNHNY and CDR2 is SVGAGI (reference sequence). The CDR3 totals 13 residues. The CDR3 DNA follows: TGTGCCAGCAGTTATGGGAAGGGGAGGCCCCTCCACTTT. Its protein product is CASSYGKGRPLHF.

The rearrangement uses TRBV7-2 and TRBJ1-1; TRBD1 agrees at 8 bases. The CDR3 is 13 amino acids. The ends lost 3 bases at V and 8 bases at J; junction bases unmatched: 5. Germline V gene sequence: CDR1 SGHTA, CDR2 FQGNSA. Here the CDR3 reads CASSLGTGGEAFF. The CDR3 nucleotides read TGTGCCAGCAGCTTGGGGACAGGAGGAGAAGCTTTCTTT. Based on the CDR3 plus reference TRBV7-2 and TRBJ1-1, the full variable domain is GAGVSQSPSNKVTEKGKDVELRCDPISGHTALYWYRQSLGQGLEFLIYFQGNSAPDKSGLPSDRFSAERTGGSVSTLTIQRTQQEDSAVYLCASSLGTGGEAFFGQGTRLTVV.

The rearrangement links TRBV7-2 to TRBJ2-2; 9 bases line up with TRBD2. Germline CDR1 is SGHTA and CDR2 is FQGNSA. The ends lost 1 base at V and 7 bases at J; junction bases unmatched: 7. This CDR3 is 16 amino acids long. Here the CDR3 DNA reads TGTGCCAGCAGCTTAGTTATAGCGGGAGCTGGCGGGGAGCTGTTTTTT. This translates into CASSLVIAGAGGELFF.

This chain uses TRBV28 with TRBJ2-7; D might be TRBD1 (6 bases). This CDR3 has 15 amino acids. Germline loops: CDR1 MDHEN, CDR2 SYDVKM. The V end lost 3 bases, the J end lost 1 base, and 13 bases lay between the germline ends. Written as DNA, the CDR3 is TGTGCCAGCAGTTTGGTGGCAGGGGTATCCTACGAGCAGTACTTC. This codes for CASSLVAGVSYEQYF.

This chain links TRBV7-7 with TRBJ2-5; 7 bases are a match to TRBD1. CDR3 size: 15 residues. V lost 4 bases, J lost 5 bases, and 10 bases stayed unmatched. Germline loops: CDR1 SSHAT, CDR2 FNYEAQ (reference sequence). The CDR3 region has the DNA TGTGCCAGCAGCTGGCGAGGGGGCGCGGAGGAGACCCAGTACTTC. This codes for CASSWRGGAEETQYF.